This T cell receptor (beta chain) was documented in a study of T cell repertoires and HLA-DP antigens. Study-level results: Against both alloantigens, CD137+ clonality was similar, roughly 0.39. Previously undetected clones averaged about 37% and 47% against the two alleles respectively.

Deep-resolution sequencing targeted approximately 200,000 T cell genomes in pre-culture CD4+ samples. Some clones are missing from TCRdb's copy, which holds only in-frame ones; the method was immunoSEQ multiplex PCR. The sample holds around 70,000 clones, 80% seen once. Germline V lookup: CDR1 SGHTA, CDR2 FQGNSA. The CDR3 extends over 15 amino acids. Trimming cost V 4 bases and J 4 bases; bases outside gene matches: 6. Negative selection yielded untouched CD4+ T cells of average about 98% purity. Details on this clone: Antigen unknown.

What was sequenced was CD4+ T cells from PBMCs. J is TRBJ1-3 and V is TRBV7-2; 8 nucleotides agree with TRBD1. The receptor was isolated from a man in his 60s in good health and CMV-seronegative. The CDR3: CASSSRGPTGNTIYF. The CDR3 bases are TGTGCCAGCAGCTCCAGGGGGCCCACCGGAAACACCATATATTTT.